A selection of T cell receptor beta chains follows, all from one sample in a study of cytomegalovirus exposure and HLA in healthy donors. The repertoire was sequenced with immunoSEQ multiplex PCR; TCRdb's copy has only in-frame clones and lacks some. In the table there are 210,000 or so clones, roughly 80% of which are singletons. The sample was PBMCs. Source of these receptors: a woman aged 25-40 years in good health and CMV-seropositive. CDR3s leave out the opening cysteine and the closing phenylalanine or tryptophan.

v_call	j_call	cdr3_aa
TRBV7-6	TRBJ2-1	ASSLTNEPSYNEQF
TRBV5-1	TRBJ2-1	ASTVSSSGNNEQF
TRBV25-1	TRBJ2-5	ASSELRASGIGETQY
TRBV7-2	TRBJ2-3	ASSPRWAGPTDTQY
TRBV7-2	TRBJ1-4	ASSTLGGTNEKLF
TRBV6-6	TRBJ2-1	ASSPGHSGSSLTGF
TRBV7-2	TRBJ1-5	ASSPSRSSQPQH
TRBV11-2	TRBJ1-4	ASSLDPQGAYEKLF
TRBV7-9	TRBJ1-3	ASSLGHGNTIY
TRBV5-6	TRBJ2-7	ASSLATGSEQY
TRBV19	TRBJ2-7	ASSVGGLAGVEQY
TRBV5-1	TRBJ2-5	ASTQTGLSQETQY
TRBV5-4	TRBJ1-1	ASSLVGTDTEAF
TRBV9	TRBJ2-2	ASSVYQGGTGELF
TRBV5-1	TRBJ2-1	ASSPHTSDSYNEQF
TRBV5-1	TRBJ2-3	ASRILLAGTDTQY
TRBV15	TRBJ1-1	ATSRDLRSGAEAF
TRBV6-5	TRBJ2-5	ASSSGQGRKTQY
TRBV7-6	TRBJ1-5	ASSLDWSQPQH
TRBV5-1	TRBJ2-1	ASSLPGSSYNEQF
TRBV28	TRBJ2-5	ASRPYGGATQETQY
TRBV2	TRBJ2-3	ASTKYTGYADTQY
TRBV7-3	TRBJ1-2	ASSATPSGGAGGYT
TRBV5-1	TRBJ2-1	ASSWTVSSYNEQF
TRBV7-2	TRBJ2-1	ASSLGLLNEQF
TRBV6-1	TRBJ1-1	ASLSRSNTEAF
TRBV6-1	TRBJ2-5	ASSKLNYPEGY
TRBV30	TRBJ1-5	AWSVKGDRGMSNQPQH